Listed here are 3 T cell receptor beta chains from one sample, sequenced in a study of T cell clonality in common variable immunodeficiency (dated by TCRdb to the mid-2010s). The library was built by means of the immunoSEQ multiplex PCR assay. Here the immuneACCESS table is served through TCRdb, limited to in-frame sequences with V and J called. Missing clones are a known gap in these copies; in checked studies unresolved V genes cover under half, and the rest lacks a known reason. This sample contains 35,000 to 55,000 clones, none of which is a singleton. The top ten constitute about 9.4% of the sample. Sequenced: peripheral blood mononuclear cells. These receptor sequences come from a person aged 18 to 70 in good health.

This clone has a count of ten or more. The read ends 3 residues shy of where the CDR3 ends; the end is completed using the germline J gene. This chain connects TRBV5-1 to TRBJ1-2; D is uncertain. Trimming stripped 0 bases from V and 6 bases from J, with 9 bases between. This CDR3 comprises 13 residues. The germline CDR1 and CDR2 sequences are SGHRS and YFSETQ. CDR3 bases read: TGCGCCAGCAGCTTGGACGGGGTCGATGGC. Amino acid sequence: CASSLDGVDG. The full CDR3 protein is CASSLDGVDGYTF.

This clone was observed many times. The DNA ends 3 residues before the CDR3 does, and the rest of the CDR3 is filled in from the germline J gene. The V call is TRBV7-9, the J call TRBJ2-3, with 8 bases that match TRBD2. Per the germline V gene, CDR1 is SEHNR and CDR2 is FQNEAQ (reference sequence). V shed 5 bases, J shed 4 bases, and the junction held 5 bases outside the gene matches. CDR3 length: 14 amino acids. The DNA read from the CDR3 is TGTGCCAGCAGCCTCGGACTAGCAGCAGATACG. Amino acid sequence: CASSLGLAADT. The full CDR3 is CASSLGLAADTQYF.

This clone was counted ten times or more. The sequence runs out 3 residues before the end of the CDR3; the remainder is reconstructed from the germline J gene. The chain links TRBV5-4 to TRBJ1-3; D not certain. Trimming shortened V by 0 bases and J by 0 bases, and 7 bases separated the two germline ends. From germline, CDR1 is SGHNT and CDR2 YYREEE (reference sequence). This CDR3 spans 15 amino acids. Incomplete CDR3 DNA: TGTGCCAGCAGCTTGGGTGTGGCCTCTGGAAACACC. Amino acid sequence: CASSLGVASGNT. The entire CDR3 reads CASSLGVASGNTIYF.